Shown below are 3 T cell receptor beta chains from a single sample sequenced in a study of shared clonotypes between healthy human individuals. Terminally differentiated effector memory CD45RA+ cells were excluded from the naive CD8 cells, which were CD45RO-negative and positively selected for CCR7. Clones were sequenced by immunoSEQ multiplex PCR, and TCRdb holds only the in-frame ones, with some missing. The table has more than 2 million clones, 90% to 95% seen once. The sample consisted of naive CD8+ T cells from PBMCs. The receptors were gathered from a man younger than 35 in good health. Some clones in this sample may be carry-over from other donors' samples.

This rearrangement joins TRBV30 to TRBJ1-3, with D unresolved. Trimming took 5 bases from V and 0 from J, leaving 11 bases between them. This CDR3 contains 14 residues. CDR1 is GTSNPN and CDR2 is SVGIG in the germline V gene (reference sequence). The CDR3 DNA reads as TGTGCCTGGGGAGACGGCAGCTCTGGAAACACCATATATTTT. This translates into CAWGDGSSGNTIYF.

The chain uses TRBV27 and TRBJ2-7; 9 positions match TRBD1. The trim removed 4 bases at V and 3 bases at J, leaving 10 bases unmatched. The germline gives CDR1 MNHEY, CDR2 SMNVEV (reference sequence). CDR3 length equals 16 residues. CDR3 in DNA: TGTGCCAGCAGTTCGCTCCTAAGGGGACAGGGCTACGAGCAGTACTTC. Its protein product is CASSSLLRGQGYEQYF.

The chain carries TRBV7-3 and TRBJ1-4; the D is unclear. Germline V gene lookup returns CDR1 SGHTA and CDR2 FQGTGA. CDR3 length: 15 residues. V was clipped by 0 bases and J by 3 bases, with 8 bases between them. As DNA, the CDR3 is TGTGCCAGCAGCTTAACTCCCGCCGCTAATGAAAAACTGTTTTTT. Amino acids: CASSLTPAANEKLFF.